The 15 T cell receptor beta chains given below trace back to one sample, sequenced in a study of T cell responses to AZD1222 COVID-19 vaccine. The protocol was immunoSEQ multiplex PCR, while the TCRdb copy is restricted to in-frame clones and leaves out a portion. There are 89,000 or so clones in the sample; around 90% occur only once, and roughly 15% lies in the top ten. The specimen was peripheral blood, collected on day 0 of AZD1222 vaccination. Every receptor here comes from an adult in good health.

V gene TRBV7-9 combines with J gene TRBJ1-1; D is unclear. The CDR3 covers 14 residues. The germline V gene encodes CDR1 SEHNR and CDR2 FQNEAQ (reference sequence). V was shortened by 3 bases and J by 1 base, with 9 bases between the two germline ends. The CDR3 sequence is CASSFGPQNTEAFF. The CDR3 DNA reads as TGTGCCAGCAGCTTTGGGCCTCAGAACACTGAAGCTTTCTTT. The whole variable domain, remainder taken from reference TRBV7-9 and TRBJ1-1, is DTGVSQNPRHKITKRGQNVTFRCDPISEHNRLYWYRQTLGQGPEFLTYFQNEAQLEKSRLLSDRFSAERPKGSFSTLEIQRTEQGDSAMYLCASSFGPQNTEAFFGQGTRLTVV.

The rearrangement joins TRBV5-5 to TRBJ1-1; possibly TRBD1 for D (5 bases). CDR1 and CDR2 (germline): SGHKS, YYEKEE (reference sequence). V was shortened by 4 bases and J by 4 bases, with 17 bases between the two germline ends. CDR3 length: 15 amino acids. CDR3 nucleotides: TGTGCCAGCAGCCCGCCCGGGACTACGGGCACTGAAGCTTTCTTT. The encoded protein is CASSPPGTTGTEAFF.

This clone was counted once. This rearrangement joins TRBV24-1 to TRBJ1-4; D is ambiguous. The germline V and J ends were trimmed by 9 bases and 5 bases, with 15 bases remaining between them. Germline V lookup: CDR1 KGHDR, CDR2 SFDVKD. There are 14 residues in the CDR3. The CDR3 nucleotides are TGTGCCACCTCTTCGAACGGCGCCAATGAAAAACTGTTTTTT. Protein product: CATSSNGANEKLFF.

This chain links TRBV11-2 with TRBJ2-1, with D hard to call. Germline V gene data show CDR1 as SGHAT and CDR2 as FQNNGV. The CDR3 totals 13 residues. V lost 1 base and J 3 bases, leaving 4 bases between the germline ends. This chain's CDR3 is CASSLVGYNEQFF. CDR3 DNA sequence: TGTGCCAGCAGCTTAGTAGGCTACAATGAGCAGTTCTTC.

This clone was observed a handful of times. The chain recombines TRBV9 with TRBJ2-7; 8 nucleotides align to TRBD2. The junction had 3 bases not matched to a gene; V was cut back by 2 bases and J by 2 bases. The V gene's germline CDR1 is SGDLS and CDR2 YYNGEE. CDR3 length: 14 amino acids. CDR3 sequence (DNA): TGTGCCAGCAGCGTCTCGGGAGGGCCCTACGAGCAGTACTTC. Translating gives CASSVSGGPYEQYF.

The rearrangement uses TRBV6-5 and TRBJ2-1; D perhaps matches TRBD1 (5 bases). The germline V gene has CDR1 MNHEY and CDR2 SVGAGI. This CDR3 has 12 residues. The V gene lost 7 bases and the J gene lost 6 bases, with 10 bases spanning the gap. CDR3 nucleotide sequence: TGTGCCAGCACCGAAGGGGTCAATGAGCAGTTCTTC. It codes for CASTEGVNEQFF.

The V call is TRBV18, the J call TRBJ1-2; no reliable D call. This CDR3 region has 13 residues. V was trimmed by 8 bases and J by 7 bases, leaving 17 bases between them. Germline lookup yields CDR1 KGHSH and CDR2 LQKENI. CDR3 sequence reads: CASREGGRSGYTF. CDR3 DNA sequence: TGTGCCAGCAGAGAGGGAGGCCGGAGTGGCTACACCTTC.

The gene calls are TRBV27 and TRBJ1-2; 7 bases are shared with TRBD1. CDR1 MNHEY and CDR2 SMNVEV come from the germline V gene (reference sequence). The CDR3 totals 17 residues. After removal of 2 bases from V and 4 bases from J, the junction contained 13 bases not matched to a gene. The CDR3 DNA sequence: TGTGCCAGCAGTTTAGAAGGGGGCCCGCAACGCCGCTATGGCTACACCTTC. This translates into CASSLEGGPQRRYGYTF.

The chain is built from TRBV5-6 and TRBJ2-7; 7 bases match TRBD2. Germline V gene lookup returns CDR1 SGHDT and CDR2 YYEEEE. The CDR3 runs to 15 residues. The V segment lost 4 bases and the J segment 2 bases; nucleotides outside the gene matches: 9. The CDR3 nucleotides read TGTGCCAGCAGCCTTGGGGCGGGAGCTGCCTACGAGCAGTACTTC. This gives the protein CASSLGAGAAYEQYF.

In DNA form, the CDR3 reads TGTGCCAGCTCACCACTGGGTTACAATGAGCAGTTCTTC. Translated, it gives CASSPLGYNEQFF. The rearrangement uses TRBV18 and TRBJ2-1; D is undetermined. This CDR3 contains 13 residues. Between the trimmed V and J ends, which lost 1 base and 4 bases, there was a span of 5 bases. Germline-derived CDR1 and CDR2 are KGHSH and LQKENI.

The rearrangement links TRBV5-1 to TRBJ1-4; TRBD1 is a possible D gene (6 bases). In germline, CDR1 is SGHRS, CDR2 YFSETQ. V lost 0 bases, J lost 5 bases, and 11 bases lay in between. CDR3 length: 15 residues. CDR3 DNA sequence: TGCGCCAGCAGCTTGGAAGGGGGGCTAAATGAAAAACTGTTTTTT. This gives the protein CASSLEGGLNEKLFF.

The chain joins TRBV24-1 to TRBJ2-5; D uncertain. The V and J ends lost 0 bases and 5 bases respectively, with 3 bases between them. This CDR3 has 12 residues. Germline V gene data show CDR1 as KGHDR and CDR2 as SFDVKD. The CDR3 spells CATSDLGETQYF. In DNA form, the CDR3 reads TGTGCCACCAGTGATTTGGGGGAGACCCAGTACTTC.

This clone was found once. This chain connects TRBV5-1 to TRBJ2-7; TRBD2 matches at 9 bases. The CDR3 contains 15 residues. Germline V gene lookup returns CDR1 SGHRS and CDR2 YFSETQ. The V segment lost 3 bases and the J segment 5 bases; nucleotides outside the gene matches: 9. The chain's CDR3 is CASSSSGNSIHEQYF. In nucleotides, the CDR3 is TGCGCCAGCAGCTCTAGCGGGAATAGCATCCACGAGCAGTACTTC.

The chain employs TRBV5-1 and TRBJ2-1; D is perhaps TRBD2 (6 bases). V lost 1 base to trimming and J lost 5 bases, with 13 bases between them. The CDR3 has 15 residues. Germline CDR1 is SGHRS and CDR2 is YFSETQ. The CDR3 sequence is CASSLPTSYNNEQFF. The CDR3 coding sequence is TGCGCCAGCAGCTTGCCAACTAGCTATAACAATGAGCAGTTCTTC. The whole variable domain, remainder taken from reference TRBV5-1 and TRBJ2-1, is KAGVTQTPRYLIKTRGQQVTLSCSPISGHRSVSWYQQTPGQGLQFLFEYFSETQRNKGNFPGRFSGRQFSNSRSEMNVSTLELGDSALYLCASSLPTSYNNEQFFGPGTRLTVL.

This sequence joins TRBV19 and TRBJ2-7, with 9 positions matching TRBD2. After removal of 1 base from V and 4 bases from J, the junction contained 8 bases not matched to a gene. The CDR3 has 16 residues. CDR1 and CDR2 (germline): LNHDA, SQIVND (reference sequence). CDR3 sequence (DNA): TGTGCCAGTAGTATAGGCCCCGCTAGCGGGATTTACGAGCAGTACTTC. Translation: CASSIGPASGIYEQYF.